The 27 T cell receptor beta chains reported below all come from one sample, sequenced in a study of cytomegalovirus exposure and HLA in healthy donors. The PCR made use of 60 Vbeta and 13 Jbeta primers. The assay was immunoSEQ multiplex PCR, and TCRdb's table has in-frame clones only and misses some. The sample has around 160,000 clones, around 75% seen once. Sequencing was performed on PBMCs. Receptors originate from a man aged 18 to 29 in good health and CMV-seropositive.

The genes are TRBV7-2 and TRBJ1-2; D is possibly TRBD1 (6 bases). The CDR3 runs to 15 residues. Germline V lookup: CDR1 SGHTA, CDR2 FQGNSA. Between the trimmed V and J ends, which lost 0 bases and 1 base, there was a span of 9 bases. CDR3 DNA: TGTGCCAGCAGCTTAGCGGACAGAATTAACTATGGCTACACCTTC. Its protein product is CASSLADRINYGYTF.

In its sample, this clone was seen a few times. The chain is built from TRBV2 and TRBJ1-6, with a tentative D call TRBD1 (6 bases). The V gene's germline CDR1 is SNHLY and CDR2 FYNNEI. Trimming left V 4 bases short and J 0 bases short, with 13 bases between. The CDR3 covers 17 residues. CDR3 nucleotides: TGTGCCAGCAGTGGGACAGTTCTAAGCTCCTATAATTCACCCCTCCACTTT. Its protein product is CASSGTVLSSYNSPLHF.

The gene calls are TRBV6-6 and TRBJ2-3; tentative D call: TRBD2 (5 bases). The CDR3 sequence is 15 residues long. The germline gives CDR1 MNHNY, CDR2 SVGAGI (reference sequence). Trimming took 7 bases from V and 1 from J, leaving 15 bases between them. In nucleotides, the CDR3 is TGTGCCAGCAATTTCCGGGGTCCCGGCACAGATACGCAGTATTTT. Translating gives CASNFRGPGTDTQYF.

The chain joins TRBV11-3 to TRBJ1-2, with D possibly matching TRBD1 (6 bases). This CDR3 contains 14 residues. Trimming pared 8 bases from V and 8 bases from J, leaving 21 bases between. From germline, CDR1 is SGHNT and CDR2 YENEEA. For the CDR3, the DNA is TGTGCCAGCTCGGGCGGGGGCCACTTGGCGGGCTACACCTTC. This codes for CASSGGGHLAGYTF.

The chain carries TRBV25-1 and TRBJ2-2; 7 nucleotides agree with TRBD1. With 5 bases clipped from V and 3 bases from J, the junction kept 12 bases outside the gene matches. Germline V gives CDR1 MGHDK, CDR2 SYGVNS. This CDR3 has 17 residues. The CDR3 DNA follows: TGTGCCAGCAGTCATATAGGACAGGTGGAGGACACCGGGGAGCTGTTTTTT. Encoded protein: CASSHIGQVEDTGELFF.

The DNA for the CDR3 is TGTGCCAGTACGGAATCGGCGGCGAGGGGCTACACCTTC. Residues: CASTESAARGYTF. The gene calls are TRBV19 and TRBJ1-2; the D is unclear. Trimming took 7 bases from V and 8 from J, leaving 17 bases between them. Germline assignment: CDR1 LNHDA and CDR2 SQIVND (reference sequence). This CDR3 is 13 amino acids long.

As regards this clone: The junction differs from germline at one of its ends, possibly a read error. J is TRBJ1-2 and V is TRBV28, with 10 bases lining up with TRBD1. CDR1 is MDHEN and CDR2 is SYDVKM in the germline V gene. This CDR3 comprises 12 residues. The CDR3 nucleotides read TGTGCCAGCAGTGTCCGGGACAGGGGCGAGCACTTC. Its translation is CASSVRDRGEHF.

This chain connects TRBV5-1 to TRBJ1-1, with 8 nucleotides matching TRBD1. After removal of 4 bases from V and 3 bases from J, the junction contained 14 bases not matched to a gene. CDR3 length: 17 residues. The germline CDR1 and CDR2 sequences are SGHRS and YFSETQ. The CDR3 reads CASSGGPLNRGDTEAFF. In nucleotides, the CDR3 is TGCGCCAGCAGCGGCGGGCCTCTCAACAGGGGGGACACTGAAGCTTTCTTT.

This clone was detected only a few times. V and J are TRBV5-1 and TRBJ1-1; tentatively, D is TRBD1 (5 bases). Germline lookup yields CDR1 SGHRS and CDR2 YFSETQ. This CDR3 spans 16 amino acids. V lost 0 bases to trimming and J lost 0 bases, with 12 bases between them. The CDR3 here is CASSLVPQGLNTEAFF. DNA for the CDR3: TGCGCCAGCAGCTTGGTTCCCCAGGGTTTGAACACTGAAGCTTTCTTT.

This chain uses TRBV7-2 with TRBJ2-1, with 10 bases matching TRBD2. Germline loops: CDR1 SGHTA, CDR2 FQGNSA. Unmatched junction bases numbered 16, after V lost 4 bases and J lost 7 bases. The CDR3 is 18 amino acids. CDR3 sequence: CASSSLGGLAGEGNEQFF. CDR3 sequence (DNA): TGTGCCAGCAGCTCCCTGGGGGGGCTAGCGGGAGAAGGGAATGAGCAGTTCTTC.

The chain links TRBV10-3 to TRBJ1-1; maybe TRBD1 (6 bases). Trimming took off 0 bases at V and 1 base at J, with 15 bases between the two ends. The CDR3 is made up of 17 amino acids. The germline gives CDR1 ENHRY, CDR2 SYGVKD. The CDR3 coding sequence is TGTGCCATCAGTGAGTCGTGGGCAGGGGTGACGAACACTGAAGCTTTCTTT. This codes for CAISESWAGVTNTEAFF.

The J gene is TRBJ1-1, the V gene TRBV7-9; possible D gene TRBD1, 5 bases. The ends were cut back, 8 bases at V and 1 base at J, with 14 bases in the middle. The CDR3 loop spans 14 amino acids. Germline V gene lookup returns CDR1 SEHNR and CDR2 FQNEAQ (reference sequence). The CDR3 bases are TGTGCCAGCCGAGAGGGACTCTCGAACACTGAAGCTTTCTTT. It is translated as CASREGLSNTEAFF.

In nucleotides, the CDR3 is TGTGCCAGCAGCCCCGCCCGGGACAGGAACGGACAGCCCCAGCATTTT. Protein: CASSPARDRNGQPQHF. This chain uses TRBV5-8 with TRBJ1-5, with 8 positions matching TRBD1. The ends lost 4 bases at V and 7 bases at J; junction bases unmatched: 13. The CDR3 has 16 amino acids. Per the germline V gene, CDR1 is SGHTS and CDR2 is YDEGEE.

The chain has TRBV19 and TRBJ1-1; D is unclear. The germline gives CDR1 LNHDA, CDR2 SQIVND (reference sequence). The V end was cut by 2 bases, the J end by 4 bases, with 5 bases between. CDR3 size: 12 residues. The CDR3 DNA reads TGTGCCAGTAGTATAACCGGCACTGAAGCTTTCTTT. This sequence encodes CASSITGTEAFF.

V and J are TRBV27 and TRBJ2-3; D unresolved. This CDR3 spans 15 amino acids. The germline V and J ends were trimmed by 5 bases and 2 bases, with 14 bases remaining between them. CDR1 MNHEY and CDR2 SMNVEV come from the germline V gene (reference sequence). The CDR3 spells CASSPSYPNTDTQYF. CDR3 sequence (DNA): TGTGCCAGCAGTCCCTCCTACCCCAACACAGATACGCAGTATTTT.

The CDR3 sequence is CASSSSGGPTDTQYF. The CDR3 coding sequence is TGCGCCAGCAGCTCAAGCGGGGGGCCCACAGATACGCAGTATTTT. The V call is TRBV5-1, the J call TRBJ2-3; 9 bases match TRBD2. The V segment lost 3 bases and the J segment 2 bases; nucleotides outside the gene matches: 4. The CDR3 is 15 residues long. Germline V CDR1 and CDR2: SGHRS, YFSETQ.

The chain uses TRBV6-1 and TRBJ2-2; 8 bases agree with TRBD1. CDR3 length: 15 residues. V was clipped by 6 bases and J by 2 bases; unmatched bases: 5. Per germline, CDR1 MNHNS and CDR2 SASEGT. CDR3 loop: CASRAQGVNTGELFF. For the CDR3, the DNA is TGTGCCAGCAGAGCACAGGGGGTTAACACCGGGGAGCTGTTTTTT.

The genes are TRBV6-5 and TRBJ2-5; 7 positions agree with TRBD2. There are 13 residues in the CDR3. Germline assignment: CDR1 MNHEY and CDR2 SVGAGI. The V gene end was trimmed by 1 base and the J gene end by 5 bases; junction bases not matched to a gene: 1. CDR3 nucleotide sequence: TGTGCCAGCAGTTACTACGGGGGGGAGACCCAGTACTTC. Protein: CASSYYGGETQYF.

J is TRBJ1-1 and V is TRBV18; D remains unclear. The CDR3 has 15 amino acids. V was pared by 3 bases and J by 5 bases, with 16 bases between. The V gene's germline CDR1 is KGHSH and CDR2 LQKENI. The CDR3 bases are TGTGCCAGCTCACCCGGGAGGGTCGGCGAAACTGAAGCTTTCTTT. Protein sequence: CASSPGRVGETEAFF.

This rearrangement joins TRBV28 to TRBJ2-3; 7 bases match TRBD2. This CDR3 region has 13 residues. CDR1 MDHEN and CDR2 SYDVKM come from the germline V gene. V lost 7 bases, J lost 1 base, and 2 bases stayed unmatched. DNA of the CDR3: TGTGCCAGCAAAAGCGGGGGCACAGATACGCAGTATTTT. Its translation is CASKSGGTDTQYF. The full variable domain, with the rest looked up from reference TRBV28 and TRBJ2-3, is DVKVTQSSRYLVKRTGEKVFLECVQDMDHENMFWYRQDPGLGLRLIYFSYDVKMKEKGDIPEGYSVSREKKERFSLILESASTNQTSMYLCASKSGGTDTQYFGPGTRLTVL.

The rearrangement uses TRBV5-1 and TRBJ2-3; D is uncertain. Deletions cut 0 bases from V and 6 bases from J, with 8 bases between. CDR1 is SGHRS, CDR2 YFSETQ, per germline. The CDR3 extends over 13 amino acids. CDR3 coding DNA: TGCGCCAGCAGCTTGGGACTCCTGGATACGCAGTATTTT. This encodes CASSLGLLDTQYF.

The chain combines TRBV11-3 with TRBJ2-5; the D gene is possibly TRBD2 (5 bases). This CDR3 contains 16 residues. The germline V and J ends were trimmed by 5 bases and 3 bases, with 19 bases remaining between them. The germline CDR1 and CDR2 sequences are SGHNT and YENEEA. CDR3 coding DNA: TGTGCCAGCAGCCCTATAGCGAAAGAAAGTAAAGAGACCCAGTACTTC. Its protein product is CASSPIAKESKETQYF.

This clone was detected a few times. Different DNA sequences within this sample yield the same CDR3. V is TRBV7-8 and J is TRBJ1-2, with 9 bases fitting TRBD1. The CDR3 has 13 residues. After removal of 5 bases from V and 5 bases from J, the junction contained 3 bases not matched to a gene. The germline V gene encodes CDR1 SGHVS and CDR2 FQNEAQ. CDR3 nucleotides: TGTGCCAGCAGCCCAGACAGGGGGTATGGCTACACCTTC. Its translation is CASSPDRGYGYTF.

This chain connects TRBV7-9 to TRBJ1-5; D is perhaps TRBD1 (5 bases). This CDR3 is built from 13 residues. V lost 5 bases and J lost 4, with 9 bases in between. Per germline, CDR1 SEHNR and CDR2 FQNEAQ (reference sequence). The CDR3 here is CASSPGGNQPQHF. The DNA of the CDR3 is TGTGCCAGCAGCCCCGGGGGGAATCAGCCCCAGCATTTT.

This clone was seen a few times. J is TRBJ2-7 and V is TRBV21-1; the table's D call, TRBD2, has no DNA check behind it. TRBV21-1 is given as a pseudogene. This CDR3 has 18 residues. CDR3 DNA: TGTGCCAGCAGCAAAATAAAAGCCCCCCTAGCGGGACCGTACGAGCAGTACGTC. It encodes CASSKIKAPLAGPYEQYV.

V gene TRBV11-1 combines with J gene TRBJ1-1, with unresolved D. This CDR3 has 13 amino acids. Trimming left V 5 bases short and J 1 base short, with 8 bases between. The germline gives CDR1 SGHAT, CDR2 FQDESV (reference sequence). CDR3 DNA: TGTGCCAGCAGCGTACTACAGAACACTGAAGCTTTCTTT. Protein: CASSVLQNTEAFF.

A single count supports this clone. The V call is TRBV30, the J call TRBJ2-2, with a possible D match to TRBD1 (6 bases). CDR1 and CDR2 (germline): GTSNPN, SVGIG (reference sequence). There are 17 residues in the CDR3. V was clipped by 3 bases and J by 6 bases, with 23 bases between them. The CDR3 here is CAWRGPYRDVYAGELFF. The CDR3 DNA sequence: TGTGCCTGGAGGGGCCCTTACAGGGATGTGTATGCCGGGGAGCTGTTTTTT.